Listed below are T cell receptor beta chains from one sample, sequenced in a study of shared clonotypes between healthy human individuals. The data were produced by immunoSEQ multiplex PCR, yet TCRdb's version contains in-frame clones alone and is incomplete. The sample includes about 1 million clones, about 75% of them seen just once. Sequencing was carried out using memory CD4+ T cells sorted from blood. The receptors were sampled from a man between 18 and 29 years old in good health. Each CDR3 is given with its conserved first and last residue. Each record gives: J gene, D gene, clone size, V gene, CDR3 protein, CDR3 DNA. A D gene is named only where the DNA matches it firmly. Expanded clones are given a class, and other clones once, few, many or no size at all.

j_gene: TRBJ2-3; d_gene: .; abundance: .; v_gene: TRBV9; CDR3aa: CASSVVGGGDTQYF; CDR3nt: TGTGCCAGCAGCGTAGTGGGAGGAGGAGATACGCAGTATTTT
j_gene: TRBJ1-1; d_gene: .; abundance: .; v_gene: TRBV18; CDR3aa: CASSPTNTEAFF; CDR3nt: TGTGCCAGCTCACCCACAAACACTGAAGCTTTCTTT
j_gene: TRBJ2-3; d_gene: .; abundance: .; v_gene: TRBV5-6; CDR3aa: CASSRTPPPQYF; CDR3nt: TGTGCCAGCAGCCGGACTCCGCCCCCGCAGTATTTT
j_gene: TRBJ2-2; d_gene: .; abundance: .; v_gene: TRBV23-1; CDR3aa: CASPPPGASNTGELFF; CDR3nt: TGCGCCAGCCCCCCTCCTGGCGCATCGAACACCGGGGAGCTGTTTTTT
j_gene: TRBJ1-5; d_gene: .; abundance: few; v_gene: TRBV19; CDR3aa: CASSDSNQPQHF; CDR3nt: TGTGCCAGTAGCGATAGCAATCAGCCCCAGCATTTT
j_gene: TRBJ2-5; d_gene: .; abundance: .; v_gene: TRBV5-4; CDR3aa: CATAYGSGSEETQYF; CDR3nt: TGTGCCACCGCATACGGTAGCGGCAGTGAAGAGACCCAGTACTTC
j_gene: TRBJ2-1; d_gene: .; abundance: .; v_gene: TRBV7-9; CDR3aa: CASTARGYEQFF; CDR3nt: TGTGCCAGCACCGCCCGGGGATATGAGCAGTTCTTC
j_gene: TRBJ2-2; d_gene: .; abundance: .; v_gene: TRBV5-1; CDR3aa: CASSPASAANTGELFF; CDR3nt: TGCGCCAGCAGCCCTGCTAGCGCTGCGAACACCGGGGAGCTGTTTTTT
j_gene: TRBJ1-4; d_gene: TRBD1; abundance: .; v_gene: TRBV30; CDR3aa: CAWSAGQGAIEKLFF; CDR3nt: TGTGCCTGGAGCGCGGGACAGGGGGCAATTGAAAAACTGTTTTTT
j_gene: TRBJ2-7; d_gene: .; abundance: .; v_gene: TRBV5-1; CDR3aa: CASSDLNSYEQYF; CDR3nt: TGCGCCAGCAGCGACTTAAACTCCTACGAGCAGTACTTC
j_gene: TRBJ2-7; d_gene: TRBD2; abundance: .; v_gene: TRBV6-1; CDR3aa: CASLGLAGNEQYF; CDR3nt: TGTGCCAGCTTGGGACTAGCGGGAAACGAGCAGTACTTC
j_gene: TRBJ1-5; d_gene: .; abundance: .; v_gene: TRBV19; CDR3aa: CASSQGTSNQPQHF; CDR3nt: TGTGCCAGTAGTCAGGGGACTAGCAATCAGCCCCAGCATTTT
j_gene: TRBJ1-2; d_gene: .; abundance: .; v_gene: TRBV4-2; CDR3aa: CASSQDRLNYGYTF; CDR3nt: TGTGCCAGCAGCCAAGATCGGCTGAACTATGGCTACACCTTC
j_gene: TRBJ2-4; d_gene: .; abundance: .; v_gene: TRBV14; CDR3aa: CASSDSGLAKNIQYF; CDR3nt: TGTGCCAGCAGCGACAGCGGATTAGCCAAAAACATTCAGTACTTC
j_gene: TRBJ2-5; d_gene: .; abundance: .; v_gene: TRBV10-3; CDR3aa: CAISGAGAEGETQYF; CDR3nt: TGTGCCATCAGTGGGGCGGGGGCGGAGGGAGAGACCCAGTACTTC
j_gene: TRBJ1-2; d_gene: .; abundance: .; v_gene: TRBV27; CDR3aa: CASSFERKGSGYTF; CDR3nt: TGTGCCAGCAGTTTCGAGAGGAAAGGGAGCGGCTACACCTTC
j_gene: TRBJ1-2; d_gene: .; abundance: .; v_gene: TRBV7-9; CDR3aa: CASTPRGFDGYTF; CDR3nt: TGTGCCAGCACCCCCAGGGGATTCGATGGCTACACCTTC
j_gene: TRBJ2-2; d_gene: .; abundance: .; v_gene: TRBV5-1; CDR3aa: CASSLLAGELFF; CDR3nt: TGCGCCAGCAGCCTACTAGCCGGGGAGCTGTTTTTT
j_gene: TRBJ1-2; d_gene: .; abundance: many; v_gene: TRBV4-1; CDR3aa: CASSQEDRDERGYTF; CDR3nt: TGCGCCAGCAGCCAAGAGGACCGGGACGAAAGGGGCTACACCTTC
j_gene: TRBJ1-1; d_gene: .; abundance: .; v_gene: TRBV4-1; CDR3aa: CASSQATDTEAFF; CDR3nt: TGCGCCAGCAGCCAAGCAACAGACACTGAAGCTTTCTTT
j_gene: TRBJ2-1; d_gene: TRBD2; abundance: few; v_gene: TRBV5-4; CDR3aa: CASSSAGGRSYNEQFF; CDR3nt: TGTGCCAGCAGCTCAGCGGGGGGCCGCTCCTACAATGAGCAGTTCTTC
j_gene: TRBJ1-1; d_gene: .; abundance: .; v_gene: TRBV4-1; CDR3aa: CASSQEGTRTEAFF; CDR3nt: TGCGCCAGCAGCCAAGAAGGTACCCGCACTGAAGCTTTCTTT
j_gene: TRBJ2-7; d_gene: .; abundance: .; v_gene: TRBV4-1; CDR3aa: CASSQDLGGSDYEQYF; CDR3nt: TGCGCCAGCAGCCAAGATCTAGGGGGGTCAGACTACGAGCAGTACTTC
j_gene: TRBJ1-2; d_gene: .; abundance: .; v_gene: TRBV6-6; CDR3aa: CASSYSGGYGYTF; CDR3nt: TGTGCCAGCAGTTACAGTGGCGGCTATGGCTACACCTTC
j_gene: TRBJ1-4; d_gene: TRBD1; abundance: once; v_gene: TRBV5-1; CDR3aa: CASSPGTGSFNEKLFF; CDR3nt: TGCGCCAGCAGCCCCGGGACAGGAAGCTTTAATGAAAAACTGTTTTTT
j_gene: TRBJ1-1; d_gene: TRBD1; abundance: .; v_gene: TRBV5-1; CDR3aa: CASSLTGDPNTEAFF; CDR3nt: TGCGCCAGCAGCTTGACAGGGGACCCGAACACTGAAGCTTTCTTT
j_gene: TRBJ2-7; d_gene: .; abundance: .; v_gene: TRBV30; CDR3aa: CAWSSAGILYEQYF; CDR3nt: TGTGCCTGGAGCTCCGCTGGGATCCTCTACGAGCAGTACTTC
j_gene: TRBJ1-5; d_gene: .; abundance: many; v_gene: TRBV21-1; CDR3aa: CASSHPSSPAEQPQHF; CDR3nt: TGTGCCAGCAGCCATCCTTCGAGCCCGGCGGAGCAGCCCCAGCATTTT
j_gene: TRBJ2-7; d_gene: .; abundance: .; v_gene: TRBV2; CDR3aa: CASSTGIVEQYF; CDR3nt: TGTGCCAGCAGTACAGGGATTGTCGAGCAGTACTTC
j_gene: TRBJ2-3; d_gene: .; abundance: .; v_gene: TRBV11-2; CDR3aa: CASSLGQVGADTQYF; CDR3nt: TGTGCCAGCAGCTTAGGCCAGGTCGGTGCAGATACGCAGTATTTT
j_gene: TRBJ1-1; d_gene: .; abundance: .; v_gene: TRBV7-3; CDR3aa: CASSRGGNTEAFF; CDR3nt: TGTGCCAGCAGCCGCGGAGGGAACACTGAAGCTTTCTTT
j_gene: TRBJ1-1; d_gene: .; abundance: .; v_gene: TRBV10-3; CDR3aa: CAISDPRDHAEAFF; CDR3nt: TGTGCCATCAGTGATCCAAGGGACCATGCTGAAGCTTTCTTT
j_gene: TRBJ2-5; d_gene: .; abundance: few; v_gene: TRBV5-4; CDR3aa: CASSLDLVGKGGETQYF; CDR3nt: TGTGCCAGCAGCCTGGATTTGGTAGGGAAAGGAGGAGAGACCCAGTACTTC
j_gene: TRBJ2-3; d_gene: TRBD1; abundance: .; v_gene: TRBV7-3; CDR3aa: CAGRTGTSTDTQYF; CDR3nt: TGTGCCGGACGGACAGGGACTAGCACAGATACGCAGTATTTT
j_gene: TRBJ1-1; d_gene: TRBD1; abundance: .; v_gene: TRBV6-1; CDR3aa: CASSESPGGVGEAFF; CDR3nt: TGTGCCAGCAGTGAAAGTCCAGGGGGCGTCGGAGAAGCTTTCTTT